The 3 T cell receptor beta chains below were found in one sample sequenced in a study of shared clonotypes between healthy human individuals. Terminally differentiated effector memory CD45RA+ cells were left out of the naive CD8 fraction, which was CD45RO-negative and positively selected for CCR7. Some clones are missing from TCRdb's copy, which holds only in-frame ones; the method was immunoSEQ multiplex PCR. Found here are about 2.1 million clones, roughly 93% of them singletons; the top ten hold about 1.7%. The sample taken for sequencing was naive CD8+ T cells from PBMCs. These receptor sequences come from a young man in good health. Some clones in this sample may be carry-over from other donors' samples.

The V and J genes are TRBV6-1 and TRBJ1-1; D is perhaps TRBD1 (6 bases). Trimming cost V 8 bases and J 4 bases, with 17 bases left between them. In germline, CDR1 is MNHNS, CDR2 SASEGT. The CDR3 extends over 14 amino acids. The CDR3 DNA reads TGTGCCAGCCCCCGGGGGGCGTGGGGCACTGAAGCTTTCTTT. Amino acids: CASPRGAWGTEAFF.

The rearrangement uses TRBV28 and TRBJ2-3; D is possibly TRBD1 or TRBD2 (5 bases each). The CDR3 extends over 16 amino acids. Germline V gives CDR1 MDHEN, CDR2 SYDVKM. Between the trimmed V and J ends, which lost 3 bases and 2 bases, there was a span of 15 bases. The CDR3 region is CASSFAAVGTTDTQYF. The CDR3, as DNA: TGTGCCAGCAGTTTCGCGGCAGTAGGGACCACAGATACGCAGTATTTT.

The chain has TRBV7-2 and TRBJ2-7; TRBD1 aligns across 12 bases. Germline assignment: CDR1 SGHTA and CDR2 FQGNSA. This CDR3 has 15 amino acids. Trimming removed 1 base from V and 5 bases from J; junction bases left unmatched: 3. CDR3 in amino acids: CASSLVGQGADEQYF. The CDR3 DNA sequence: TGTGCCAGCAGCTTAGTGGGACAGGGGGCCGACGAGCAGTACTTC.